Listed below are T cell receptor beta chains from one sample, sequenced in a study of T cell changes during pregnancy in multiple sclerosis. Sequenced by immunoSEQ multiplex PCR; TCRdb stores in-frame clones only, minus some. The repertoire holds around 71,000 clones, with 92% as singletons. The material sequenced was peripheral blood, taken after pregnancy. The receptors originated from a female donor with multiple sclerosis, enrolled in a pregnancy study. CDR3s include the opening cysteine and the closing phenylalanine or tryptophan. D genes are given only for firm matches. Clone size appears in some rows only: once, few, many, or a class for an expanded clone.

D	J	V	size	DNA	CDR3
TRBD2	TRBJ2-1	TRBV9	.	TGTGCCAGCAGCCTTAGCGGGAGAAGAATCGATGAGCAGTTCTTC	CASSLSGRRIDEQFF
.	TRBJ1-3	TRBV6-6	few	TGTGCCAGCAGTTATCATACAGGTTCCATATATTTT	CASSYHTGSIYF
TRBD1	TRBJ2-7	TRBV5-3	.	TGTGCCGGCAGGGGACCGGGACAGGGCTGGGAGGAGCAGTACTTC	CAGRGPGQGWEEQYF
TRBD2	TRBJ2-7	TRBV5-6	.	TGTGCCAGCAGCTTGGAGGCTAGCGGAATCCACGAGCAGTACTTC	CASSLEASGIHEQYF
TRBD2	TRBJ2-5	TRBV13	once	TGTGCCAGCAGCTTCGCTAGCGGGAGCCGGGAGACCCAGTACTTC	CASSFASGSRETQYF
TRBD1	TRBJ1-5	TRBV5-6	.	TGTGCCAGCAGCTTGGGGACAGGATATCAGCCCCAGCATTTT	CASSLGTGYQPQHF
.	TRBJ1-2	TRBV7-2	.	TGTGCCAGCAGCTTACTCTATGGCTACACCTTC	CASSLLYGYTF
TRBD1	TRBJ1-2	TRBV5-4	.	TGTGCCAGCAGCTTGCAGGGGGGCAACTATGGCTACACCTTC	CASSLQGGNYGYTF
.	TRBJ2-3	TRBV27	.	TGTGCCAGCAGTTTTCGGGGGGCGGGAGATACGCAGTATTTT	CASSFRGAGDTQYF
.	TRBJ1-2	TRBV6-5	.	TGTGCCAGCAGTAGGCGGGGATCCTCTGGCTACACCTTC	CASSRRGSSGYTF
.	TRBJ2-5	TRBV2	.	TGTGCCAGCAGTGAATTCACAGGGTGGGAGACCCAGTACTTC	CASSEFTGWETQYF
.	TRBJ1-2	TRBV7-8	once	TGTGCCAGCAGCCCGTGGCAGGGGCGAACCATGAGTGGCTACACCTTC	CASSPWQGRTMSGYTF
TRBD2	TRBJ2-3	TRBV5-1	.	TGCGCCAGCAGTCAAGTCCTAGCGGGAGACACAGATACGCAGTATTTT	CASSQVLAGDTDTQYF
.	TRBJ2-2	TRBV27	.	TGTGCCAGCAGTCCAAGCCCCTACGGGGAGCTGTTTTTT	CASSPSPYGELFF
.	TRBJ2-1	TRBV6-4	.	TGTGCCAGCAGTTCGACAGAGTACAATGAGCAGTTCTTC	CASSSTEYNEQFF
TRBD1	TRBJ2-7	TRBV4-1	.	TGCGCCAGCAGCGGCCGGGACAGGGGATACGAGCAGTACTTC	CASSGRDRGYEQYF
TRBD1	TRBJ2-1	TRBV27	.	TGTGCCAGCAGTTCCCGGGACAGAAATGAGCAGTTCTTC	CASSSRDRNEQFF
TRBD2	TRBJ2-1	TRBV4-1	.	TGCGCCAGCAGCTCTGCCGGGACTAGCGGGAGGTCGGCATACAATGAGCAGTTCTTC	CASSSAGTSGRSAYNEQFF
TRBD1	TRBJ1-3	TRBV7-6	.	TGTGCCAGCAGCCGGGACAGGGCGGACACCATATATTTT	CASSRDRADTIYF